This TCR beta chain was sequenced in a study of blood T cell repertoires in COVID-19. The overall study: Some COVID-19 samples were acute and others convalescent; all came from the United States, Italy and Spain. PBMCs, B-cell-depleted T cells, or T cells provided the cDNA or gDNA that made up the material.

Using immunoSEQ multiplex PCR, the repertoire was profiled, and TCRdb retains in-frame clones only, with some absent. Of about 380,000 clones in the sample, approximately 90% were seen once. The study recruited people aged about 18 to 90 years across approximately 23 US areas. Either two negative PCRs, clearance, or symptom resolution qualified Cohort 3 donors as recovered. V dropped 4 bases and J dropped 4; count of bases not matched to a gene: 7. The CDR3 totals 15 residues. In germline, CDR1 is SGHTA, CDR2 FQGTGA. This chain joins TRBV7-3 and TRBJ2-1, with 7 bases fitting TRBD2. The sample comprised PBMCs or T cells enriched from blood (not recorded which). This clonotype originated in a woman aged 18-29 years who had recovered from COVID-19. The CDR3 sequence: CASSSSASGYNEQFF. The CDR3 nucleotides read TGTGCCAGCAGCTCATCGGCTAGCGGTTACAATGAGCAGTTCTTC.